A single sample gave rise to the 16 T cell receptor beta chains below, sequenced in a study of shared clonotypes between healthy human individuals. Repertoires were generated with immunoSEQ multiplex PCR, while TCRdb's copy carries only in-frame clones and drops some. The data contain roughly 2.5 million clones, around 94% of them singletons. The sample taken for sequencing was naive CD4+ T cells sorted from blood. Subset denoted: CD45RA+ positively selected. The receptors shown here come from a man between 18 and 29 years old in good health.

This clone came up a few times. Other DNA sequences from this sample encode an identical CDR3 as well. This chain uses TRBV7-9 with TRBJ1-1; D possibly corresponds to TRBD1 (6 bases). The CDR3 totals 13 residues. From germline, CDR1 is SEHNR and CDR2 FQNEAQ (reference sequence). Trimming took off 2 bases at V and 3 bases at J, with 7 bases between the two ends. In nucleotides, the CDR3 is TGTGCCAGCAGCTTATCAGGGGACACTGAAGCTTTCTTT. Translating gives CASSLSGDTEAFF.

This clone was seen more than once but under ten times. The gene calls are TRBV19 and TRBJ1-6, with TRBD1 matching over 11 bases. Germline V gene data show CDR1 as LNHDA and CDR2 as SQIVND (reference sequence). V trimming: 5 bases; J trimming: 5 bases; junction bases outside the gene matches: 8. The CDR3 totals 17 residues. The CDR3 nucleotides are TGTGCCAGTAGTTCCAACGGACAGGGGGCGGATAATTCACCCCTCCACTTT. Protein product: CASSSNGQGADNSPLHF.

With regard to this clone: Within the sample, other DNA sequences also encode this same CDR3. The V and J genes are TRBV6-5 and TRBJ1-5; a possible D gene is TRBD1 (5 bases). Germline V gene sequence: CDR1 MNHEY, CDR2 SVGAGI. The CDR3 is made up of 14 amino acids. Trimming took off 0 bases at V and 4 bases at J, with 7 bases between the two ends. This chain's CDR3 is CASSYSAGNQPQHF. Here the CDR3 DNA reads TGTGCCAGCAGTTACTCGGCAGGGAATCAGCCCCAGCATTTT.

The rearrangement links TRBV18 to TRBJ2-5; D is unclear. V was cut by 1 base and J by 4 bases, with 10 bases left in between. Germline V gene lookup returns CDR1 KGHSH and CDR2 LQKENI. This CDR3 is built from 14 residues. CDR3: CASSPLTDGETQYF. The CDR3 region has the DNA TGTGCCAGCTCACCACTCACGGACGGAGAGACCCAGTACTTC.

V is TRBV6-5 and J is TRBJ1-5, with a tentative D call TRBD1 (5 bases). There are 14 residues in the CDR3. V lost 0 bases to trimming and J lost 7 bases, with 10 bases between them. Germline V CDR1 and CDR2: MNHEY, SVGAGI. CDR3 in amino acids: CASSYSAGRQPQHF. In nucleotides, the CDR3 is TGTGCCAGCAGTTACTCCGCAGGGAGGCAGCCCCAGCATTTT.

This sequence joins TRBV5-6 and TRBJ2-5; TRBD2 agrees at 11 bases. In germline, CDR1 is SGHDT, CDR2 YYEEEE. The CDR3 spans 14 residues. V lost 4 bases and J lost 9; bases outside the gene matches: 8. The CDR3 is CASSPLLAGASQYF. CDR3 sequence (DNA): TGTGCCAGCAGCCCCCTACTAGCGGGGGCGTCCCAGTACTTC. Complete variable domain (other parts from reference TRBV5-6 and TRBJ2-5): DAGVTQSPTHLIKTRGQQVTLRCSPKSGHDTVSWYQQALGQGPQFIFQYYEEEERQRGNFPDRFSGHQFPNYSSELNVNALLLGDSALYLCASSPLLAGASQYFGPGTRLLVL.

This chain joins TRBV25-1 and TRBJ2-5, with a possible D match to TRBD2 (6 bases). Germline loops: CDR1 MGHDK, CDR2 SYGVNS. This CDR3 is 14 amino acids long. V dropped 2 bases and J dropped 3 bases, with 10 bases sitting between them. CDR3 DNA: TGTGCCAGCAGTGAAGTCGGGAGTAAAGAGACCCAGTACTTC. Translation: CASSEVGSKETQYF.

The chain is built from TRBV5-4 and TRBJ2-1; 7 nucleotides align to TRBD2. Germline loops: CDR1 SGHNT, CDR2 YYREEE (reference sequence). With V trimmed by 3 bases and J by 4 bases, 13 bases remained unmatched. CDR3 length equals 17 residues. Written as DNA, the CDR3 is TGTGCCAGCAGCTCCCAAAGGCGGGAGAAGGGGTACAATGAGCAGTTCTTC. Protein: CASSSQRREKGYNEQFF.

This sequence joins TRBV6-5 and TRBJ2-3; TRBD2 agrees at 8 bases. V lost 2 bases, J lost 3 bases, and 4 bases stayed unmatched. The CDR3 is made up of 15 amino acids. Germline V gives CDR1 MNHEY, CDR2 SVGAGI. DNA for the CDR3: TGTGCCAGCAGTTACAGCGGGAGAGGTACAGATACGCAGTATTTT. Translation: CASSYSGRGTDTQYF.

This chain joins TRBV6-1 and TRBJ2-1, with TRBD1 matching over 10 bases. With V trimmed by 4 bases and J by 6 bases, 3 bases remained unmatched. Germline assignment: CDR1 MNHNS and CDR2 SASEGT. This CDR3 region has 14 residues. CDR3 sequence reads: CASSGDRGSNEQFF. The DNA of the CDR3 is TGTGCCAGCAGTGGGGACAGGGGATCCAATGAGCAGTTCTTC.

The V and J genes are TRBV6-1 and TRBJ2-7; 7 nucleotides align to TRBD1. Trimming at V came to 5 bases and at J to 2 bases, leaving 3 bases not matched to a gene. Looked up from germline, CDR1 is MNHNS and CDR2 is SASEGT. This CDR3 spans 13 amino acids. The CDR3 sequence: CASSRDSPYEQYF. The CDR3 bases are TGTGCCAGCAGTCGGGACAGCCCCTACGAGCAGTACTTC.

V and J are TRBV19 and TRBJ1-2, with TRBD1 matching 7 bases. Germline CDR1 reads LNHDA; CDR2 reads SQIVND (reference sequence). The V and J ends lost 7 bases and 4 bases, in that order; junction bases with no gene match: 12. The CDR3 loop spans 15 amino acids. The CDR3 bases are TGTGCCAGTAAGGCAGGGGGGGACAAGATCTATGGCTACACCTTC. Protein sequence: CASKAGGDKIYGYTF.

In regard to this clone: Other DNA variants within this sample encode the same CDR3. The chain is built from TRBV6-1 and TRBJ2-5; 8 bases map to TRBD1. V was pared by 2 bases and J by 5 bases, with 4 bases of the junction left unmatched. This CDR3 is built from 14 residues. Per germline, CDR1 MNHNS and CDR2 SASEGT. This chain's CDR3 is CASSEQGAGETQYF. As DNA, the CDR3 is TGTGCCAGCAGTGAACAGGGGGCAGGGGAGACCCAGTACTTC.

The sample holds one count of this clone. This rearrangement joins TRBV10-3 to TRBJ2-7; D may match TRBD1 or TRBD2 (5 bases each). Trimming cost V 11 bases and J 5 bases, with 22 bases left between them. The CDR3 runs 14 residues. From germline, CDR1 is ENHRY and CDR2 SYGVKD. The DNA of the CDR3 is TGTGCCGCCGGCGTCTGGGGACCCCTCCACGAGCAGTACTTC. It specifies CAAGVWGPLHEQYF.

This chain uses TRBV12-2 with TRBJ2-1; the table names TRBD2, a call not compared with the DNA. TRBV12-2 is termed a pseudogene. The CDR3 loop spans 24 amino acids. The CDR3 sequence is CASRLANRDRSRVAGGVSYNEQFF. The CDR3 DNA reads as TGTGCAAGTCGCTTAGCAAACCGGGACCGAAGCCGGGTAGCGGGAGGGGTCTCCTACAATGAGCAGTTCTTC.

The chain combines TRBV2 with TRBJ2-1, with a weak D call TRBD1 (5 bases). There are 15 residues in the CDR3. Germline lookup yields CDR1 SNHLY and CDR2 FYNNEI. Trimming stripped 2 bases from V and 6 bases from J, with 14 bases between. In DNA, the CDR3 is TGTGCCAGCAGTGAAAAGGGGATTCCTTTCAATGAGCAGTTCTTC. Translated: CASSEKGIPFNEQFF.